The 10 T cell receptor beta chains below were found in one sample sequenced in a study of T cell changes during pregnancy in multiple sclerosis. Only in-frame clones appear in the TCRdb table, and some are missing; sequencing was by immunoSEQ multiplex PCR. The sample consists of 130,000 or so clones, approximately 95% of them appearing once. The material was peripheral blood, obtained before pregnancy. The source of these receptors is a female donor with multiple sclerosis, enrolled in a pregnancy study.

As DNA, the CDR3 is TGCAGTGCTACGACTTCAAATCAGCAGTTCTTC. Translating it yields CSATTSNQQFF. This chain connects TRBV20-1 to TRBJ2-1; D ambiguous. CDR3 length: 11 residues. Germline V gene data show CDR1 as DFQATT and CDR2 as SNEGSKA (reference sequence). The ends were cut back, 4 bases at V and 11 bases at J, with 12 bases in the middle.

The chain couples TRBV28 to TRBJ1-3; 7 positions match TRBD1. Germline lookup yields CDR1 MDHEN and CDR2 SYDVKM. This CDR3 is built from 14 residues. The junction had 7 bases not matched to a gene; V was cut back by 6 bases and J by 5 bases. The CDR3 spells CASRRTGERNTIYF. CDR3 DNA sequence: TGTGCCAGCAGGCGTACAGGGGAAAGAAACACCATATATTTT. The full variable domain, completed using reference TRBV28 and TRBJ1-3, is DVKVTQSSRYLVKRTGEKVFLECVQDMDHENMFWYRQDPGLGLRLIYFSYDVKMKEKGDIPEGYSVSREKKERFSLILESASTNQTSMYLCASRRTGERNTIYFGEGSWLTVV.

The chain carries TRBV7-9 and TRBJ2-2, with TRBD2 matching over 13 bases. With 3 bases clipped from V and 3 bases from J, the junction kept 7 bases outside the gene matches. This CDR3 contains 18 residues. The germline V gene has CDR1 SEHNR and CDR2 FQNEAQ (reference sequence). The CDR3 reads CASSFRRLAGGHTGELFF. The CDR3 bases are TGTGCCAGCAGCTTCCGCCGACTAGCGGGAGGACACACCGGGGAGCTGTTTTTT.

The chain recombines TRBV27 with TRBJ2-7; 7 bases are a match to TRBD2. CDR1 MNHEY and CDR2 SMNVEV come from the germline V gene (reference sequence). This CDR3 is 13 amino acids long. V lost 6 bases to trimming and J lost 3 bases; unmatched junction nucleotides: 5. The CDR3 region has the DNA TGTGCCAGCAGCTCCGGGACTAACTACGAGCAGTACTTC. Translating gives CASSSGTNYEQYF.

This clone was detected a few times. This chain joins TRBV7-2 and TRBJ2-7; the D gene is possibly TRBD1 (5 bases). Per the germline V gene, CDR1 is SGHTA and CDR2 is FQGNSA. This CDR3 has 12 residues. V lost 5 bases and J 6 bases, leaving 11 bases between the germline ends. The CDR3 DNA is TGTGCCAGCAGCACCAGGGCTGGCGAGCAGTACTTC. It codes for CASSTRAGEQYF.

J is TRBJ1-2 and V is TRBV7-9, with D perhaps matching TRBD1 (5 bases). V lost 1 base and J 6 bases, leaving 12 bases between the germline ends. The germline CDR1 and CDR2 sequences are SEHNR and FQNEAQ (reference sequence). This CDR3 spans 14 amino acids. CDR3 in amino acids: CASSLETGQNGYTF. DNA for the CDR3: TGTGCCAGCAGCTTAGAAACAGGTCAGAATGGCTACACCTTC.

J is TRBJ2-7 and V is TRBV7-9; 11 nucleotides agree with TRBD1. CDR1 is SEHNR and CDR2 is FQNEAQ in the germline V gene (reference sequence). The V and J ends lost 6 bases and 3 bases, in that order; junction bases with no gene match: 10. This CDR3 has 16 residues. The CDR3 region is CASSWKPGQGGYEQYF. CDR3 coding DNA: TGTGCCAGCAGTTGGAAACCGGGACAGGGGGGCTACGAGCAGTACTTC.

The chain couples TRBV27 to TRBJ2-1; 7 nucleotides line up with TRBD2. Germline V lookup: CDR1 MNHEY, CDR2 SMNVEV (reference sequence). Trimming cost V 2 bases and J 9 bases; bases outside gene matches: 7. This CDR3 is 14 amino acids long. Written as DNA, the CDR3 is TGTGCCAGCAGTTTAGTAGCGGGTGGCGGTGAGCAGTTCTTC. As protein: CASSLVAGGGEQFF.

The V gene is TRBV5-1, the J gene TRBJ2-2, with 10 bases aligning to TRBD1. This CDR3 has 16 amino acids. Germline V CDR1 and CDR2: SGHRS, YFSETQ. With V trimmed by 3 bases and J by 5 bases, 7 bases remained unmatched. As DNA, the CDR3 is TGCGCCAGCAGCTGGCGACAGGGGGCGGGGACCGGGGAGCTGTTTTTT. Its protein product is CASSWRQGAGTGELFF.

The V and J genes are TRBV5-1 and TRBJ1-2; D may be TRBD1 (6 bases). There are 15 residues in the CDR3. Between the trimmed V and J ends, which lost 4 bases and 8 bases, there was a span of 21 bases. Germline CDR1 SGHRS, CDR2 YFSETQ. The CDR3: CASSPGEGGLSGYTF. The DNA for the CDR3 is TGCGCCAGCAGCCCAGGGGAGGGAGGTTTAAGCGGCTACACCTTC.